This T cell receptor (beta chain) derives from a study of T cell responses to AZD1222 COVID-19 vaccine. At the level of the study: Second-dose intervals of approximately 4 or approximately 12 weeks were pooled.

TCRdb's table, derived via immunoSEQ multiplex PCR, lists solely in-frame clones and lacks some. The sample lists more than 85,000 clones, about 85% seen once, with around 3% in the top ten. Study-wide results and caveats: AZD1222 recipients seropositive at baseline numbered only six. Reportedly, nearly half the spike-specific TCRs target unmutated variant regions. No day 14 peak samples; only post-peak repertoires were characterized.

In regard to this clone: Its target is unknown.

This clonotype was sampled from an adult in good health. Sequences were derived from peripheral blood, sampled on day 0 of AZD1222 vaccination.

The CDR3 here is CASRPEKQGGLEKLFF. The DNA for the CDR3 is TGTGCAAGTCGCCCAGAGAAGCAAGGGGGATTAGAAAAACTGTTTTTT. V and J are TRBV12-2 and TRBJ1-4; the D segment call TRBD1 is taken from the table without a DNA check. TRBV12-2 is marked as a pseudogene. The CDR3 spans 16 residues.